The subject of this entry is one TCR beta chain. The record originates from a study of blood T cell repertoires in COVID-19. Study in general: The United States, Italy and Spain provided the acute and convalescent COVID-19 samples. In each case, the material was cDNA or gDNA derived from T cells, B-cell-depleted T cells, or PBMCs.

The CDR3 has 16 residues. Germline lookup yields CDR1 MDHEN and CDR2 SYDVKM. V lost 5 bases and J lost 5; bases outside the gene matches: 8. In the original workflow: For nucleated cells, counts were estimated from reference gene primer amplification. Generated by immunoSEQ multiplex PCR, the TCRdb table keeps only in-frame clones and is missing some. V, J and clone size reflect that table, while D and trimming were determined from the DNA. Among about 160,000 clones, about four fifths were seen once, and the ten largest hold roughly 10%. Sequenced sample: peripheral blood. This sequence joins TRBV28 and TRBJ2-2; 10 bases fit TRBD2. The receptor comes from a woman aged 80 or over with active or convalescent COVID-19. CDR3 DNA: TGTGCCAGCAGTCCTAGCGGGAGTGCGGATACCGGGGAGCTGTTTTTT. Amino acids: CASSPSGSADTGELFF.